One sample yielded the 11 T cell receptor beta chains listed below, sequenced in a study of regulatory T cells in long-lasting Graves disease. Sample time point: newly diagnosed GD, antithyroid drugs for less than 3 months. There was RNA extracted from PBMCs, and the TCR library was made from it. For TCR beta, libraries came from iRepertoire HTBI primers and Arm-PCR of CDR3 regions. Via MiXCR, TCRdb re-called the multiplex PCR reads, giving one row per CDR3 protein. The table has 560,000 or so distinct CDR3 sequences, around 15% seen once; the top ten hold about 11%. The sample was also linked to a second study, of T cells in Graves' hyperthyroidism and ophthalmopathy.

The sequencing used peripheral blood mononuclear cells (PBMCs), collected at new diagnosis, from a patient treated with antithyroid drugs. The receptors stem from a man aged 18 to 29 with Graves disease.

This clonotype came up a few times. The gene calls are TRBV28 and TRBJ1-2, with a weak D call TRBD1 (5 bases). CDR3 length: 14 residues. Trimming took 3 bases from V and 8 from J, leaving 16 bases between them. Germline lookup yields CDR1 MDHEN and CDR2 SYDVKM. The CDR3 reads CASSLIIQGSGYTF. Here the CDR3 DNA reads TGTGCCAGCAGTTTGATAATTCAGGGATCGGGCTACACCTTC.

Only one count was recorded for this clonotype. The CDR3 DNA reads as TGTGCCAGCAGCGACCTGACCTTAGCGGGAGCCAATGAGCAGTTCTTC. Translated: CASSDLTLAGANEQFF. The chain links TRBV5-6 to TRBJ2-1; 9 bases are shared with TRBD2. V shed 4 bases and J 6 bases; nucleotides not matched to a gene: 11. The CDR3 covers 16 residues. Germline V gene lookup returns CDR1 SGHDT and CDR2 YYEEEE.

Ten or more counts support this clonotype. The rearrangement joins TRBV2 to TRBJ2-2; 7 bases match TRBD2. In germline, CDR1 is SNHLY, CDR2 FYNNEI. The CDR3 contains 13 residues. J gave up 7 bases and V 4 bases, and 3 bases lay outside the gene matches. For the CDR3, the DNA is TGTGCCAGCAGTGTACTAGCGAACGGGGAGCTGTTTTTT. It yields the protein CASSVLANGELFF.

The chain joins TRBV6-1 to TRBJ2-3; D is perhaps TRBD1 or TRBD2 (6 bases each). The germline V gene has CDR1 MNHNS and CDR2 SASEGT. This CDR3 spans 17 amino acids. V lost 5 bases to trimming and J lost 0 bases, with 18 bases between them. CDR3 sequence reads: CASSRGFRGTSTDTQYF. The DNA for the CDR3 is TGTGCCAGCAGTAGGGGTTTTAGGGGGACTAGCACAGATACGCAGTATTTT.

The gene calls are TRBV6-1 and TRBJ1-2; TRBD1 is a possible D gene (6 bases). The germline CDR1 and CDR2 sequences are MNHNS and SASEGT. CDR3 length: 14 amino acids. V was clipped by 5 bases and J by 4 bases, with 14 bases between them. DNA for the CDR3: TGTGCCAGCAGTCCTGGACAGACAATCTATGGCTACACCTTC. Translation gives CASSPGQTIYGYTF.

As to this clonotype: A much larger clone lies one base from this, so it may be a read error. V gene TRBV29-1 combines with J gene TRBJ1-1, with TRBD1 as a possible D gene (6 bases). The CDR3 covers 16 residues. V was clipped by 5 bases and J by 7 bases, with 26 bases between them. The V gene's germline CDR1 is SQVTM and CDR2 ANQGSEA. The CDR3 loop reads CSVSQGWGMGNLEAFF. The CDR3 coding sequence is TGCAGCGTTTCACAGGGCTGGGGGATGGGGAATCTTGAAGCTTTCTTT.

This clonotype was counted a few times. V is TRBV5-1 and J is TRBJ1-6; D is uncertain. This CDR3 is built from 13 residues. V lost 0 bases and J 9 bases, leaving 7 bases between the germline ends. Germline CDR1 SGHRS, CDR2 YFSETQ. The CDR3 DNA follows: TGCGCCAGCAGCTTGGATCTCGGTTCACCCCTCCACTTT. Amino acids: CASSLDLGSPLHF. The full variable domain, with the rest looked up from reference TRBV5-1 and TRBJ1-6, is KAGVTQTPRYLIKTRGQQVTLSCSPISGHRSVSWYQQTPGQGLQFLFEYFSETQRNKGNFPGRFSGRQFSNSRSEMNVSTLELGDSALYLCASSLDLGSPLHFGNGTRLTVT.

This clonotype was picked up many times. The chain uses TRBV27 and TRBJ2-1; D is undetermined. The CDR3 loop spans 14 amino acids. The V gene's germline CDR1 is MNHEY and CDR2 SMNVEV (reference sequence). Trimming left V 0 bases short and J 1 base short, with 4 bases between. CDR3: CASSLSKSYNEQFF. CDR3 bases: TGTGCCAGCAGTTTATCGAAGTCCTACAATGAGCAGTTCTTC.

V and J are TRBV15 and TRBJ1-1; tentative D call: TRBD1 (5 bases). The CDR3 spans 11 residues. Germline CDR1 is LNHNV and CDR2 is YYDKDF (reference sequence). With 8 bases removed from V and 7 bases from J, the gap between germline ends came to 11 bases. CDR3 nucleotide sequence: TGTGCCACCGGGGTGGGGCATGAAGCTTTCTTT. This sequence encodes CATGVGHEAFF.

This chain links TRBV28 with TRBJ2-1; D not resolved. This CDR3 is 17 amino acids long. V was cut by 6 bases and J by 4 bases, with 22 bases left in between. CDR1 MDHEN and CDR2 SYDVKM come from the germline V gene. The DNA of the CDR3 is TGTGCCAGCAGACCCCCCCCGCCGAGGAACCAGTACAATGAGCAGTTCTTC. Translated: CASRPPPPRNQYNEQFF. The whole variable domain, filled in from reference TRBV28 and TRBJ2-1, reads DVKVTQSSRYLVKRTGEKVFLECVQDMDHENMFWYRQDPGLGLRLIYFSYDVKMKEKGDIPEGYSVSREKKERFSLILESASTNQTSMYLCASRPPPPRNQYNEQFFGPGTRLTVL.

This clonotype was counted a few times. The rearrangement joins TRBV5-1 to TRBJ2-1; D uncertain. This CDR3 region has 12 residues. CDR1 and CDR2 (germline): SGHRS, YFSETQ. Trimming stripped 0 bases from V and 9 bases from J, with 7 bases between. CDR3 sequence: CASSLANAEQFF. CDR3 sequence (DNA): TGCGCCAGCAGCTTGGCAAATGCTGAGCAGTTCTTC.